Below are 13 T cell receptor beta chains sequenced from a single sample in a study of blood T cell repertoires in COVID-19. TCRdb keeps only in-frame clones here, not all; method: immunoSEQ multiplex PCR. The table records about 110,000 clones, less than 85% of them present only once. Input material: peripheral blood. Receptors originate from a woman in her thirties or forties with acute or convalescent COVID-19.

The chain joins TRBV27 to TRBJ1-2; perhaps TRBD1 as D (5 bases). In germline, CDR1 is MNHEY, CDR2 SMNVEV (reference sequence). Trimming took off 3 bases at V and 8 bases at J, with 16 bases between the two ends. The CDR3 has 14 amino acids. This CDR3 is CASSFDSSQLGYTF. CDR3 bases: TGTGCCAGCAGTTTCGACAGCTCCCAGCTGGGCTACACCTTC.

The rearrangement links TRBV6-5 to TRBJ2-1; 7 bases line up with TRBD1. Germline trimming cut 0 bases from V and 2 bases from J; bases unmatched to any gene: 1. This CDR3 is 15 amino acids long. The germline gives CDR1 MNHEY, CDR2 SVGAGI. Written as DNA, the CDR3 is TGTGCCAGCAGTTACTCCGGGACAGCCTACAATGAGCAGTTCTTC. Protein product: CASSYSGTAYNEQFF.

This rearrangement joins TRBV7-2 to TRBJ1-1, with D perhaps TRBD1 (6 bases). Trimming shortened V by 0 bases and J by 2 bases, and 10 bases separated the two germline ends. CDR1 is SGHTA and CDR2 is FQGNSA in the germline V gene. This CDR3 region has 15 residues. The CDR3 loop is CASSLAGTPNTEAFF. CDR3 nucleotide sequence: TGTGCCAGCAGCTTAGCCGGGACACCAAACACTGAAGCTTTCTTT.

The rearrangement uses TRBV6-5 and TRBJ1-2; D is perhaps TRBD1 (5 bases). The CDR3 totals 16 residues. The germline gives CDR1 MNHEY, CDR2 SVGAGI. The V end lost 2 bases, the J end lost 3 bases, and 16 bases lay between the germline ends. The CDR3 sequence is CASSYRPRRGDYGYTF. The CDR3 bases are TGTGCCAGCAGTTACCGCCCACGAAGGGGCGACTATGGCTACACCTTC.

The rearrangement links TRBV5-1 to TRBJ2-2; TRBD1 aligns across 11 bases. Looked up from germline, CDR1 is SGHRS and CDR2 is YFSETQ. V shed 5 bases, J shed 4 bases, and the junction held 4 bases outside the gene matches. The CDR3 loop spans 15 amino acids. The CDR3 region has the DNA TGCGCCAGCAGGCCGGGACAGGGGGGCACCGGGGAGCTGTTTTTT. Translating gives CASRPGQGGTGELFF. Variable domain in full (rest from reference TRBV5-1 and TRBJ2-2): KAGVTQTPRYLIKTRGQQVTLSCSPISGHRSVSWYQQTPGQGLQFLFEYFSETQRNKGNFPGRFSGRQFSNSRSEMNVSTLELGDSALYLCASRPGQGGTGELFFGEGSRLTVL.

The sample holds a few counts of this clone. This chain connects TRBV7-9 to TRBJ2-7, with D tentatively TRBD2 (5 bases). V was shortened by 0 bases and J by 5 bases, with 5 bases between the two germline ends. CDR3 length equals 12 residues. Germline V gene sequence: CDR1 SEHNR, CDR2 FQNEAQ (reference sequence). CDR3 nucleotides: TGTGCCAGCAGCTTAGCGCGGGACGAGCAGTACTTC. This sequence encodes CASSLARDEQYF.

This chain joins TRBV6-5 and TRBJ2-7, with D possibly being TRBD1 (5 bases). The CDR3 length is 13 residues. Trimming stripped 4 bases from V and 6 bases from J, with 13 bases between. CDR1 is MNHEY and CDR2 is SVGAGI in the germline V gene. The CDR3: CASSSRQFSEQYF. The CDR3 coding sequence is TGTGCCAGCAGTTCCCGACAGTTCTCCGAGCAGTACTTC.

The CDR3 DNA reads as TGTGCCAGCAGCCGAAGCGGGGGCTCCTACAATGAGCAGTTCTTC. Amino acid sequence: CASSRSGGSYNEQFF. V and J are TRBV3-1 (or the pseudogene TRBV3-2) and TRBJ2-1; 8 positions agree with TRBD2. The length of the CDR3 is 15 residues. The J segment lost 0 bases and the V segment lost 4 bases, leaving 2 bases of the junction unmatched. The V gene's germline CDR1 is LGHDT and CDR2 YNNKEL (reference sequence).

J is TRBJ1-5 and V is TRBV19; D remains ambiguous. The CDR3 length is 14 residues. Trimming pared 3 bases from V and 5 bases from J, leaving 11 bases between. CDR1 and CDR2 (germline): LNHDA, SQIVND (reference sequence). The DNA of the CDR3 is TGTGCCAGTAGTATGCTACAGAATTATCAGCCCCAGCATTTT. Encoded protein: CASSMLQNYQPQHF.

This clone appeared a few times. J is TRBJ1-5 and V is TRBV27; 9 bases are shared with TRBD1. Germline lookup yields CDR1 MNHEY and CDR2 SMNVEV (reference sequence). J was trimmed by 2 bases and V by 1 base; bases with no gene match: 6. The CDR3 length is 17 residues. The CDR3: CASSLFGGQGGNQPQHF. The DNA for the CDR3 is TGTGCCAGCAGTTTATTTGGGGGACAGGGTGGCAATCAGCCCCAGCATTTT.

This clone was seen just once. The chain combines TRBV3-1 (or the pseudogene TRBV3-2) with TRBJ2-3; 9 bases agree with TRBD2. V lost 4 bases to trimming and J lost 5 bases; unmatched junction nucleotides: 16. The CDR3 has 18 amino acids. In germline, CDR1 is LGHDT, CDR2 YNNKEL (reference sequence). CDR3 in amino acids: CASSPLSYAGGQRDTQYF. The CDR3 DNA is TGTGCCAGCAGCCCACTGTCGTATGCGGGGGGGCAGAGAGATACGCAGTATTTT.

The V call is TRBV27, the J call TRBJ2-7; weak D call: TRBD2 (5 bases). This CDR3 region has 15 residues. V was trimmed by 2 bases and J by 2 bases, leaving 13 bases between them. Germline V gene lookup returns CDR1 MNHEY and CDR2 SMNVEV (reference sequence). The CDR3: CASSLSGSDAYEQYF. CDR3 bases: TGTGCCAGCAGTTTAAGCGGCAGTGATGCCTACGAGCAGTACTTC.

CDR3 loop: CASSQAQNTEAFF. The CDR3 region has the DNA TGTGCCAGCAGCCAGGCCCAGAACACTGAAGCTTTCTTT. The V and J genes are TRBV3-1 (or the pseudogene TRBV3-2) and TRBJ1-1, with no clear D. CDR1 and CDR2 (germline): LGHDT, YNNKEL (reference sequence). Between the trimmed V and J ends, which lost 3 bases and 1 base, there was a span of 6 bases. This CDR3 is built from 13 residues.